This T cell receptor (beta chain) was sequenced for a study of blood T cell repertoires in COVID-19. Study information: Sites in the United States, Italy and Spain provided acute and convalescent COVID-19 samples. The analysed material was cDNA or gDNA that came from T cells, B-cell-depleted T cells, or PBMCs.

Germline values: CDR1 SGDLS, CDR2 YYNGEE. V lost 2 bases and J lost 1, with 8 bases in between. This CDR3 is built from 14 residues. The authors' processing: Reference gene primer amplification gave estimated nucleated cell counts. Profiling relied on immunoSEQ multiplex PCR, and the TCRdb table lists in-frame clones only, not all of them. From that table come the V and J calls and clone size; the DNA was used to work out D and trimming. The sample holds 250,000 or so clones, roughly 84% seen once. The clonotype comes from a woman aged 35 to 49 who had recovered from COVID-19. Source material: peripheral blood. This rearrangement joins TRBV9 to TRBJ2-3; tentative D call: TRBD2 (6 bases). In DNA form, the CDR3 reads TGTGCCAGCAGCGTTGGGACTCGCACAGATACGCAGTATTTT. This codes for CASSVGTRTDTQYF. The complete variable domain, with remaining parts taken from reference TRBV9 and TRBJ2-3, reads DSGVTQTPKHLITATGQRVTLRCSPRSGDLSVYWYQQSLDQGLQFLIQYYNGEERAKGNILERFSAQQFPDLHSELNLSSLELGDSALYFCASSVGTRTDTQYFGPGTRLTVL.